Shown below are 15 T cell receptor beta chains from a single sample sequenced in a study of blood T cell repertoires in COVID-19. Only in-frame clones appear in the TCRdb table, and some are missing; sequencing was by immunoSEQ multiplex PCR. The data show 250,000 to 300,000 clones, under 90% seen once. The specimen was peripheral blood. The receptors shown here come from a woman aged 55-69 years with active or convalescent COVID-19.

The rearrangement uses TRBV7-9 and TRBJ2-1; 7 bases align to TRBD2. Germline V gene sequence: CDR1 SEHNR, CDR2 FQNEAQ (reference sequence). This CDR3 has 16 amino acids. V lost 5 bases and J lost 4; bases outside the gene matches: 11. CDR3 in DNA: TGTGCCAGCAGCCCACTGGCCAGCGGGGTGTACAATGAGCAGTTCTTC. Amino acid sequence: CASSPLASGVYNEQFF.

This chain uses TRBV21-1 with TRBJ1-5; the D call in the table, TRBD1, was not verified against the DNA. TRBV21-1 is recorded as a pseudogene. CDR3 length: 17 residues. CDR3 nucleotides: TGTGCCAGCAGCTGGGACAGGGAGATTGATAGCAATCAGCCCCAGCATTTT. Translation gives CASSWDREIDSNQPQHF.

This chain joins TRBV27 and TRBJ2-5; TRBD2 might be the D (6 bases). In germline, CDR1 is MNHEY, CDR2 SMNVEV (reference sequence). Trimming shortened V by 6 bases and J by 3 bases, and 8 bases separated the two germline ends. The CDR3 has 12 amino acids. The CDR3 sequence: CASRGEEETQYF. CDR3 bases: TGTGCCAGCAGGGGGGAGGAAGAGACCCAGTACTTC.

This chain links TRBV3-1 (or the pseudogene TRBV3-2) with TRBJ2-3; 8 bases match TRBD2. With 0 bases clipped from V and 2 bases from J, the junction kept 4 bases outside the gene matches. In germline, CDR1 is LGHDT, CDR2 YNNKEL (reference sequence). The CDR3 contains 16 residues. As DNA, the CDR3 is TGTGCCAGCAGCCAAGAGAGCGGGGGACCCACAGATACGCAGTATTTT. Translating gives CASSQESGGPTDTQYF.

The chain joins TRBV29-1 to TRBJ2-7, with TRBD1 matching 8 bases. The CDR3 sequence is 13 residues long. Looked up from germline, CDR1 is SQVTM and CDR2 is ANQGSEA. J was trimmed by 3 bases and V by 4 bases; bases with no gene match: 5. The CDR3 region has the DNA TGCAGCGTTGTTGACAGGGGAGGCTACGAGCAGTACTTC. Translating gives CSVVDRGGYEQYF.

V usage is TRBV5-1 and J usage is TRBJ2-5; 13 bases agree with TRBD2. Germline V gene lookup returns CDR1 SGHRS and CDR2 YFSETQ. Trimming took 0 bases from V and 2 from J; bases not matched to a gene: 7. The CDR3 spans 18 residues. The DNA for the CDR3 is TGCGCCAGCAGCTTGGGACTAGCGGGGGGCCCAGTTCAAGAGACCCAGTACTTC. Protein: CASSLGLAGGPVQETQYF.

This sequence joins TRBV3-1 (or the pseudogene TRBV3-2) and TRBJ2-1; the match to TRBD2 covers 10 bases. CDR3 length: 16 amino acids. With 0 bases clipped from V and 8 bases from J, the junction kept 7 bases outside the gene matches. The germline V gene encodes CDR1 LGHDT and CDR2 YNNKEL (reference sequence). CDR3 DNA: TGTGCCAGCAGCCAAGATCAAAGCGGGGGGGCCGATGAGCAGTTCTTC. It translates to CASSQDQSGGADEQFF.

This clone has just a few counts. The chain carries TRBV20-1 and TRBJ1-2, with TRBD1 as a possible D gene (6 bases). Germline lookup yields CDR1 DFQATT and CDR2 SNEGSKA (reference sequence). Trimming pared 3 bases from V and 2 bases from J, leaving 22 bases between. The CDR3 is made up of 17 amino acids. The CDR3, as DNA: TGCAGTGCTAGTGACGCGCAGGGGTGGGTTGGGAACTATGGCTACACCTTC. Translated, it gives CSASDAQGWVGNYGYTF.

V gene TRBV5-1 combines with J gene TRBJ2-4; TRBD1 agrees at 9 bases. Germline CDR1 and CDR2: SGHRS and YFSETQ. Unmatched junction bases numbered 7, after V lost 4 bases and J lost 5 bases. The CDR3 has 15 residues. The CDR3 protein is CASSRTQGAQNIQYF. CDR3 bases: TGCGCCAGCAGCAGAACACAGGGGGCGCAAAACATTCAGTACTTC.

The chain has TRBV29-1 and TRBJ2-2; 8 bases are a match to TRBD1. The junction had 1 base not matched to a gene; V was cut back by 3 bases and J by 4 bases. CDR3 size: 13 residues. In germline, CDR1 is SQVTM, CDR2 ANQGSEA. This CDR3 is CSVDRGLTGELFF. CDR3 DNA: TGCAGCGTTGACAGGGGGCTCACCGGGGAGCTGTTTTTT.

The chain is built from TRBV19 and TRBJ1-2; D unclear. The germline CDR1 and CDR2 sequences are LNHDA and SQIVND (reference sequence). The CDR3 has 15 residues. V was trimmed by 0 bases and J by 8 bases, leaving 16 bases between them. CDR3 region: CASSIDQIGFGGYTF. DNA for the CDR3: TGTGCCAGTAGTATAGATCAAATCGGGTTTGGAGGCTACACCTTC.

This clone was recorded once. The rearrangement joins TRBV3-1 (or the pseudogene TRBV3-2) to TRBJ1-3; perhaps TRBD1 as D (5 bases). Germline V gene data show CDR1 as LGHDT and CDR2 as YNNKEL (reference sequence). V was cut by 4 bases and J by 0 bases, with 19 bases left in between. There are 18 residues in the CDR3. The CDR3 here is CASSPWTNLTFSGNTIYF. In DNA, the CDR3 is TGTGCCAGCAGCCCGTGGACAAACCTAACTTTCTCTGGAAACACCATATATTTT.

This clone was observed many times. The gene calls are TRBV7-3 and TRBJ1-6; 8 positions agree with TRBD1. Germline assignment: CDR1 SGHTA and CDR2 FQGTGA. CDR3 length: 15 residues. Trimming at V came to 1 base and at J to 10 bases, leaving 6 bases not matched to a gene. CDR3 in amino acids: CASSLNRGDGSPLHF. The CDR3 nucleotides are TGTGCCAGCAGCTTAAACAGGGGGGATGGGTCACCCCTCCACTTT. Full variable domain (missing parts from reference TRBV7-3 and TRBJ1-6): GAGVSQTPSNKVTEKGKYVELRCDPISGHTALYWYRQSLGQGPEFLIYFQGTGAADDSGLPNDRFFAVRPEGSVSTLKIQRTERGDSAVYLCASSLNRGDGSPLHFGNGTRLTVT.

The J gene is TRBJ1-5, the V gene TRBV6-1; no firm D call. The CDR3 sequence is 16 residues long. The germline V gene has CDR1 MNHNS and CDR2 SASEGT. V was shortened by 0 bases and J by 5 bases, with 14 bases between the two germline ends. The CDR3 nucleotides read TGTGCCAGCAGTGAAGCCGGGGTAGGATCGCATCAGCCCCAGCATTTT. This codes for CASSEAGVGSHQPQHF.

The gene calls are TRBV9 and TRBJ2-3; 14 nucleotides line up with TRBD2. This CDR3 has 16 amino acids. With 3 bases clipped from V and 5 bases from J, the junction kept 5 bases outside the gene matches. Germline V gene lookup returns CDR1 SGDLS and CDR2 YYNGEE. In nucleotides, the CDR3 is TGTGCCAGCAGCGCCGGACTAGCGGGGGGAGGAGATACGCAGTATTTT. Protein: CASSAGLAGGGDTQYF.